This TCR beta chain was observed in a study of blood T cells in healthy people across ages. Combining a sample-barcoded 5' primer with a J-beta primer mix, a second PCR ran for roughly 7 to 11 cycles. TCRdb processed the 5' RACE reads anew with MiXCR; each CDR3 protein has one entry. Counted here are fewer than 1,200,000 distinct CDR3 sequences, approximately 25% occurring once; the ten biggest clones make up approximately 0.79%. The CDR3 loop spans 15 amino acids. Trimming took 3 bases from V and 4 from J; bases not matched to a gene: 7. This clonotype turned up a few times. Each sample provided at least 5 micrograms of extracted total RNA. The sample was also reused in another study, on T cells of mothers and their children.

The source of this sequence is a girl aged 2 to 10 in good health. The rearrangement joins TRBV12-3 or TRBV12-4 to TRBJ2-5; 8 nucleotides agree with TRBD2. The sample consisted of blood. The CDR3 DNA reads TGTGCCAGCAGTTTTTTCCCAAGCGGGGGAGAGACCCAGTACTTC. This translates into CASSFFPSGGETQYF.